This T cell receptor (beta chain) was documented in a study of breast tumors, draining lymph nodes, adjacent tissues (TCRdb year 2016). For context, the study as a whole: In breast cancer patients, the study compared the TCR beta repertoires of tumor, adjacent nontumor tissue and axillary lymph nodes. The study was designed to assess the relationships and possible T-cell exchange between tumor, surrounding tissue and draining lymph node repertoires in human breast cancer. Overall results and qualifications from the work: A scenario in which most tumor T cells derive from the lymph node and then expand within tumor tissue was judged to be consistent with the data. The conclusion that tumor T cells originate in lymph nodes was framed as consistent with a hypothesis rather than directly demonstrated. Tumor T-cell repertoires showed less diversity than lymph node repertoires and more diversity than nontumor tissue repertoires, and tumor T-cell repertoires showed preferential V and J gene usage. Tumor and nontumor tissue repertoires were found to be significantly more similar in luminal-like than in basal-like breast cancer.

TCRdb records Illumina HiSeq 2000 as the sequencer. TCR beta chain libraries were generated by multiplex PCR amplification. High-throughput sequencing was used to analyze the amplified TCR beta chain products. TCRdb reprocessing: public reads trimmed at Q25 with fastp, clones called with MiXCR, in-frame beta chains kept. Duplicate CDR3 protein sequences are folded into a single record with the most common DNA and genes. The sample table shows some 110,000 distinct CDR3 sequences, and roughly 33% are seen once. The ten largest clonotypes hold approximately 5% of the sample. The axillary draining lymph nodes of breast cancer patients were the source of the lymph node samples. CDR3 length: 14 amino acids, cysteine to phenylalanine. The only DNA kept is the CDR3, 42 bases in frame from the first base. The V end loses 2 bases and the J end loses 2 bases, and a stretch of 9 bases separates them. CDR1 and CDR2 are read off the germline V gene as SGHTS and YDEGEE.

This clonotype was counted many times. No antigen is known for it. No base quality values were provided; no much bigger clone lies one nucleotide off. The chain is assembled from TRBV5-8 and TRBJ2-3; the D region possibly corresponds to TRBD1 (5 bases align). Material for sequencing was axillary lymph node tissue. The clonotype was recovered from a female donor with breast cancer. Some clones in this sample may be carry-over from other donors' samples. The sequenced DNA: TGTGCCAGCAGCTTAAAAGGGGTCACAGATACGCAGTATTTT. Translated, this gives CASSLKGVTDTQYF.